The clone carrying this T cell receptor (beta chain) was counted at least ten times. Time point in this sample: patch test 2, 6 weeks after DPC sensitization. Sample treatment: therapeutic diphenylcyclopropenone sensitization with weekly scalp DPC. This specimen comes from a study of human T cells and chemical hapten exposure. The V end lost 0 bases, the J end lost 4 bases, and 9 bases lay between the germline ends. Germline V lookup: CDR1 MNHEY, CDR2 SMNVEV (reference sequence). The CDR3 has 14 residues. TCRdb re-called the RACE reads with MiXCR, one entry per CDR3 protein. In the table there are around 100,000 distinct CDR3 sequences, 10% to 12% of which are singletons.

The source material was whole blood, sampled in connection with sensitization to the hapten diphenylcyclopropenone (DPC). This sequence joins TRBV27 and TRBJ2-5; D possibly corresponds to TRBD1 (6 bases). The TCR originated in a woman between 35 and 50 years old with alopecia areata. Some clones in this sample may be carry-over from other donors' samples. CDR3 nucleotides: TGTGCCAGCAGTTTATCTACAGGGAGAGAGACCCAGTACTTC. It encodes CASSLSTGRETQYF.